This TCR beta chain appears in the sequencing data of a study of OX40 agonist ivuxolimab in advanced cancers. Looking at the study overall: The mean age was roughly 60 years, ranging from 23 to 79, with under 90% of participants male. Partial responses were achieved by three patients, one with hepatocellular carcinoma and two with cutaneous melanoma.

With autoimmune disease history or systemic immunosuppression, patients were excluded. In germline, CDR1 is SGHNT, CDR2 YENEEA. This CDR3 spans 15 amino acids. The germline V and J ends were trimmed by 0 bases and 8 bases, with 14 bases remaining between them. Clones were sequenced by immunoSEQ multiplex PCR, and TCRdb holds only the in-frame ones, with some missing. The sample lists 50,000 to 65,000 clones; over 80% were seen once. The chain carries TRBV11-3 and TRBJ2-1; D is possibly TRBD1 or TRBD2 (5 bases each). The starting material was CD4+ or CD8+ T cells sorted from blood, obtained in a trial of the OX40 agonist ivuxolimab. The receptor comes from an adult with an advanced solid tumor such as melanoma, head and neck, liver or kidney cancer. CDR3 residues: CASSLEGVSGDEQFF. The CDR3 region has the DNA TGTGCCAGCAGCTTAGAGGGGGTGTCCGGGGATGAGCAGTTCTTC.